The present TCR beta chain was sequenced within a study of T cells after somatic rescue of genetic block. CDR3 length: 17 residues. Per germline, CDR1 SEHNR and CDR2 FQNEAQ (reference sequence). V was cut by 6 bases and J by 5 bases, with 23 bases left in between. Using immunoSEQ multiplex PCR, the repertoire was profiled, and TCRdb retains in-frame clones only, with some absent. The sample holds roughly 71,000 clones; roughly 93% are singletons and the top ten take 2.8%. V usage is TRBV7-9 and J usage is TRBJ2-1; D may match TRBD1 or TRBD2 (7 bases each). The source material was peripheral blood mononuclear cells (PBMCs). The origin of this receptor is a man aged 25 to 40. The chain's CDR3 is CASRQGGTARANNEQFF. Written as DNA, the CDR3 is TGTGCCAGCAGGCAGGGAGGGACAGCAAGGGCCAACAATGAGCAGTTCTTC.